Listed below are T cell receptor beta chains from one sample, sequenced in a study of cytomegalovirus exposure and HLA in healthy donors. Assay: immunoSEQ multiplex PCR; the TCRdb copy retains only in-frame clones and omits some. The sample consists of a few hundred thousand clones, about nine tenths of them appearing once. Sequencing was done on a sample of PBMCs. These receptors were collected from a girl aged 2-10 years in good health and CMV-seronegative. Each CDR3 is given with its conserved first and last residue. The order of the fields is V gene, clone size, J gene, D gene, CDR3 protein, CDR3 DNA. The D gene is left open where the match is weak. Clone size is shown for a subset of rows, as once, few, many or a class of expanded clone.

v_call: TRBV13
clone_size: few
j_call: TRBJ2-1
d_call: -
cdr3_aa: CASNWGRGGSYNEQFF
cdr3_nt: TGTGCCAGCAACTGGGGTAGAGGGGGTTCCTACAATGAGCAGTTCTTC

v_call: TRBV14
clone_size: -
j_call: TRBJ2-7
d_call: -
cdr3_aa: CASSQDAVKSSYEQYF
cdr3_nt: TGTGCCAGCAGCCAAGATGCGGTTAAGAGCTCCTACGAGCAGTACTTC

v_call: TRBV5-4
clone_size: -
j_call: TRBJ2-7
d_call: -
cdr3_aa: CASSLAGVFYEQYF
cdr3_nt: TGTGCCAGCAGCTTGGCCGGGGTGTTCTACGAGCAGTACTTC

v_call: TRBV5-4
clone_size: -
j_call: TRBJ2-7
d_call: -
cdr3_aa: CASSFDSWIPSF
cdr3_nt: TGTGCCAGCAGCTTCGACAGCTGGATCCCCTCCTTC

v_call: TRBV6-5
clone_size: -
j_call: TRBJ1-5
d_call: TRBD1
cdr3_aa: CASSYRTGDNQPQHF
cdr3_nt: TGTGCCAGCAGTTACCGCACAGGGGACAATCAGCCCCAGCATTTT

v_call: TRBV29-1
clone_size: -
j_call: TRBJ2-3
d_call: -
cdr3_aa: CSVGAGWNTDTQYF
cdr3_nt: TGCAGCGTGGGCGCTGGGTGGAACACAGATACGCAGTATTTT

v_call: TRBV15
clone_size: -
j_call: TRBJ2-1
d_call: TRBD2
cdr3_aa: CATSFASGIPGYNEQFF
cdr3_nt: TGTGCCACCAGTTTTGCTAGCGGGATCCCTGGCTACAATGAGCAGTTCTTC

v_call: TRBV2
clone_size: -
j_call: TRBJ1-2
d_call: -
cdr3_aa: CASMPRGNYGYTF
cdr3_nt: TGTGCCAGCATGCCGAGAGGGAACTATGGCTACACCTTC

v_call: TRBV6-5
clone_size: -
j_call: TRBJ2-7
d_call: -
cdr3_aa: CASSPQRVTYEQYF
cdr3_nt: TGTGCCAGCAGTCCGCAGAGGGTAACCTACGAGCAGTACTTC

v_call: TRBV18
clone_size: -
j_call: TRBJ1-2
d_call: TRBD1
cdr3_aa: CASSKSGTGQGYTF
cdr3_nt: TGTGCCAGCTCAAAATCCGGGACAGGGCAAGGCTACACCTTC

v_call: TRBV10-3
clone_size: -
j_call: TRBJ2-3
d_call: TRBD1
cdr3_aa: CAISEWRQGIGTDTQYF
cdr3_nt: TGTGCCATCAGTGAGTGGAGACAGGGAATCGGCACAGATACGCAGTATTTT

v_call: TRBV5-8
clone_size: once
j_call: TRBJ2-3
d_call: -
cdr3_aa: CASSPWGAGATDTQYF
cdr3_nt: TGTGCCAGCAGCCCCTGGGGGGCGGGGGCCACAGATACGCAGTATTTT

v_call: TRBV29-1
clone_size: once
j_call: TRBJ2-1
d_call: -
cdr3_aa: CSVTGHSSSNEQFF
cdr3_nt: TGCAGCGTGACGGGACATTCGTCATCCAATGAGCAGTTCTTC

v_call: TRBV7-2
clone_size: -
j_call: TRBJ1-3
d_call: -
cdr3_aa: CASSKTTSSGNTIYF
cdr3_nt: TGTGCCAGCAGCAAGACAACGAGCTCTGGAAACACCATATATTTT

v_call: TRBV11-2
clone_size: -
j_call: TRBJ1-4
d_call: -
cdr3_aa: CASSLSPGMSEKLFF
cdr3_nt: TGTGCCAGCAGCTTATCCCCGGGAATGAGTGAAAAACTGTTTTTT

v_call: TRBV2
clone_size: -
j_call: TRBJ1-2
d_call: TRBD1
cdr3_aa: CASSEGRGQGLNDTF
cdr3_nt: TGTGCCAGCAGTGAAGGAAGGGGACAGGGCCTAAATGACACCTTC

v_call: TRBV29-1
clone_size: -
j_call: TRBJ1-4
d_call: -
cdr3_aa: CGVVPGSGGEKLFF
cdr3_nt: TGCGGCGTCGTTCCGGGTTCCGGCGGGGAAAAACTGTTTTTT

v_call: TRBV4-2
clone_size: -
j_call: TRBJ2-1
d_call: TRBD2
cdr3_aa: CASSQASGGLYNEQFF
cdr3_nt: TGTGCCAGCAGCCAGGCTAGCGGGGGCCTTTACAATGAGCAGTTCTTC

v_call: TRBV5-5
clone_size: -
j_call: TRBJ1-1
d_call: TRBD1
cdr3_aa: CASSLDRVTEAFF
cdr3_nt: TGTGCCAGCAGCCTGGACAGGGTCACTGAAGCTTTCTTT

v_call: TRBV30
clone_size: -
j_call: TRBJ2-3
d_call: -
cdr3_aa: CAWRRQPTDTQYF
cdr3_nt: TGTGCCTGGAGGAGGCAGCCCACAGATACGCAGTATTTT

v_call: TRBV5-6
clone_size: -
j_call: TRBJ2-6
d_call: -
cdr3_aa: CASSLSRSSGANVLTF
cdr3_nt: TGTGCCAGCAGCTTGTCCAGGTCCTCTGGGGCCAACGTCCTGACTTTC

v_call: TRBV7-9
clone_size: -
j_call: TRBJ2-7
d_call: -
cdr3_aa: CASSHSGGSSYEQYF
cdr3_nt: TGTGCCAGCAGCCACTCAGGTGGCAGCTCCTACGAGCAGTACTTC

v_call: TRBV7-2
clone_size: once
j_call: TRBJ2-1
d_call: TRBD2
cdr3_aa: CASSSGSGSNEQFF
cdr3_nt: TGTGCCAGCAGCTCGGGTAGCGGGTCCAATGAGCAGTTCTTC

v_call: TRBV5-1
clone_size: -
j_call: TRBJ2-2
d_call: TRBD2
cdr3_aa: CASSSASGGGLTGELFF
cdr3_nt: TGCGCCAGCAGCTCGGCGAGCGGGGGGGGCCTCACCGGGGAGCTGTTTTTT

v_call: TRBV6-6
clone_size: few
j_call: TRBJ2-2
d_call: TRBD1
cdr3_aa: CASSYWGQINTGELFF
cdr3_nt: TGTGCCAGCAGTTACTGGGGACAGATAAACACCGGGGAGCTGTTTTTT

v_call: TRBV2
clone_size: -
j_call: TRBJ1-6
d_call: TRBD1
cdr3_aa: CASSRGQGTSPLHF
cdr3_nt: TGTGCCAGCAGCCGGGGACAGGGGACTTCACCCCTCCACTTT

v_call: TRBV19
clone_size: -
j_call: TRBJ2-2
d_call: -
cdr3_aa: CASQDGGAGELFF
cdr3_nt: TGTGCCAGTCAGGACGGGGGTGCCGGGGAGCTGTTTTTT

v_call: TRBV9
clone_size: -
j_call: TRBJ2-1
d_call: TRBD2
cdr3_aa: CASSPSSGGVYNEQFF
cdr3_nt: TGTGCCAGCAGCCCCTCAAGCGGGGGGGTCTACAATGAGCAGTTCTTC

v_call: TRBV28
clone_size: -
j_call: TRBJ1-2
d_call: TRBD1
cdr3_aa: CASGGQGAGGYTF
cdr3_nt: TGTGCCAGCGGGGGACAGGGGGCTGGGGGCTACACCTTC

v_call: TRBV5-1
clone_size: few
j_call: TRBJ1-4
d_call: -
cdr3_aa: CASSSQTNEKLFF
cdr3_nt: TGCGCCAGCAGCTCCCAGACAAATGAAAAACTGTTTTTT

v_call: TRBV5-1
clone_size: -
j_call: TRBJ1-5
d_call: TRBD1
cdr3_aa: CASSEEEQGLSNQPQHF
cdr3_nt: TGCGCCAGCAGCGAAGAGGAACAGGGGTTGAGCAATCAGCCCCAGCATTTT

v_call: TRBV25-1
clone_size: -
j_call: TRBJ1-1
d_call: -
cdr3_aa: CASSDQGNTEAFF
cdr3_nt: TGTGCCAGCAGTGACCAGGGCAACACTGAAGCTTTCTTT

v_call: TRBV7-7
clone_size: -
j_call: TRBJ2-5
d_call: -
cdr3_aa: CASSLLGGQETQYF
cdr3_nt: TGTGCTAGCAGCCTCCTCGGCGGTCAAGAGACCCAGTACTTC

v_call: TRBV12-5
clone_size: -
j_call: TRBJ1-1
d_call: TRBD1
cdr3_aa: CASGLSETGMNTEAFF
cdr3_nt: TGTGCTAGTGGTTTGTCCGAGACAGGGATGAACACTGAAGCTTTCTTT

v_call: TRBV30
clone_size: -
j_call: TRBJ1-2
d_call: -
cdr3_aa: CAWSVGVNYGYTF
cdr3_nt: TGTGCCTGGAGTGTAGGGGTTAACTATGGCTACACCTTC

v_call: TRBV28
clone_size: -
j_call: TRBJ1-2
d_call: -
cdr3_aa: CASSSGQPGYTF
cdr3_nt: TGTGCCAGCAGCTCTGGACAGCCTGGCTACACCTTC

v_call: TRBV2
clone_size: once
j_call: TRBJ1-3
d_call: -
cdr3_aa: CASTTRTGSSGNTIYF
cdr3_nt: TGTGCCAGCACAACTAGGACGGGGAGCTCTGGAAACACCATATATTTT

v_call: TRBV5-6
clone_size: -
j_call: TRBJ2-7
d_call: -
cdr3_aa: CASSEDRLEQYF
cdr3_nt: TGTGCCAGCAGCGAGGACAGACTCGAGCAGTACTTC

v_call: TRBV18
clone_size: -
j_call: TRBJ1-1
d_call: -
cdr3_aa: CASSPVVATEAFF
cdr3_nt: TGTGCCAGCTCCCCCGTTGTGGCCACTGAAGCTTTCTTT

v_call: TRBV4-2
clone_size: -
j_call: TRBJ2-5
d_call: -
cdr3_aa: CASSQEGGPETQYF
cdr3_nt: TGTGCCAGCAGCCAAGAGGGGGGGCCAGAGACCCAGTACTTC

v_call: TRBV29-1
clone_size: -
j_call: TRBJ1-5
d_call: TRBD1
cdr3_aa: CSGGQGVDQPQHF
cdr3_nt: TGCAGCGGAGGACAGGGGGTCGATCAGCCCCAGCATTTT

v_call: TRBV6-5
clone_size: -
j_call: TRBJ1-2
d_call: -
cdr3_aa: CASSPPTFF
cdr3_nt: TGTGCCAGCAGTCCCCCTACCTTCTTC